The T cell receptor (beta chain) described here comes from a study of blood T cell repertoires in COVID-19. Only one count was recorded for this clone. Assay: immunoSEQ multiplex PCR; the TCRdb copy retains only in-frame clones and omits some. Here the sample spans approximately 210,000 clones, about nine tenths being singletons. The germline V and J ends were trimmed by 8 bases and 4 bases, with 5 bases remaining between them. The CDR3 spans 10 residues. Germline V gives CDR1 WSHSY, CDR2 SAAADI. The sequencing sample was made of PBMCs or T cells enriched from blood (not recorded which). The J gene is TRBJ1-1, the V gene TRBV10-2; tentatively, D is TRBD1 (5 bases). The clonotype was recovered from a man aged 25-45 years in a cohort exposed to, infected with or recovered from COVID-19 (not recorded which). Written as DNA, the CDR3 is TGCGCCAGCCAGGGCACTGAAGCTTTCTTT. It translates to CASQGTEAFF.